A single sample is the source of the 29 T cell receptor beta chains below, sequenced in a study of neurological immune-mediated disorders. TCRdb re-analysed the 5' RACE reads in MiXCR, keeping a single row per CDR3 protein. The sample includes tens of thousands of distinct CDR3 sequences, 11% of them seen just once. Material for sequencing was PBMCs. All receptors come from a man between 60 and 70 years old in good health.

There are many counts of this clonotype. The chain employs TRBV5-1 and TRBJ1-2; no clear D gene. V lost 0 bases to trimming and J lost 6 bases, with 12 bases between them. The V gene's germline CDR1 is SGHRS and CDR2 YFSETQ. The CDR3 length is 14 residues. The CDR3: CASSLERATDGYTF. CDR3 in DNA: TGCGCCAGCAGCTTGGAGAGGGCAACTGATGGCTACACCTTC.

This clonotype was observed a handful of times. A much larger clone lies one base from this, so it may be a read error. The genes are TRBV6-2 or TRBV6-3 and TRBJ2-3; the match to TRBD2 covers 8 bases. This CDR3 is built from 14 residues. Germline loops: CDR1 MNHEY, CDR2 SVGEGT. The CDR3 region has the DNA TGTGCCACCTCCTCCTCGGGACTAGGGGATACGCATTATTTT. Protein: CATSSSGLGDTHYF.

At least ten counts were recorded for this clonotype. The chain has TRBV4-3 and TRBJ2-2; D remains ambiguous. CDR1 is LGHNA and CDR2 is YSLEER in the germline V gene. The CDR3 is 16 amino acids. V lost 3 bases to trimming and J lost 2 bases, with 13 bases between them. In DNA form, the CDR3 reads TGCGCCAGCAGCCAGCACATCACAGTCAACACCGGGGAGCTGTTTTTT. This codes for CASSQHITVNTGELFF.

The sample holds many counts of this clonotype. The chain employs TRBV11-2 and TRBJ2-4; 11 bases fit TRBD1. V was clipped by 10 bases and J by 6 bases; unmatched bases: 5. The CDR3 sequence is 13 residues long. CDR1 is SGHAT, CDR2 FQNNGV, per germline. CDR3 residues: CATTGTGGNIQYF. The CDR3, as DNA: TGTGCCACCACCGGGACAGGGGGAAACATTCAGTACTTC.

This clonotype was recorded at least ten times. V gene TRBV5-1 combines with J gene TRBJ1-1; the D is unclear. Germline CDR1 SGHRS, CDR2 YFSETQ. Trimming removed 0 bases at V and 1 base at J, with 7 bases between. This CDR3 has 14 residues. CDR3 nucleotides: TGCGCCAGCAGCTTGGTTCCGGGGAACACTGAAGCTTTCTTT. As protein: CASSLVPGNTEAFF.

This clonotype has a count of ten or more. The chain employs TRBV5-5 and TRBJ2-2, with a tentative D call TRBD1 (8 bases). Germline assignment: CDR1 SGHKS and CDR2 YYEKEE (reference sequence). Between the trimmed V and J ends, which lost 4 bases and 1 base, there was a span of 14 bases. The CDR3 runs to 16 residues. The chain's CDR3 is CASSEQGGKNTGELFF. The CDR3 DNA reads TGTGCCAGCAGCGAACAGGGGGGGAAGAACACCGGGGAGCTGTTTTTT.

This clonotype was seen at least ten times. The V call is TRBV7-2, the J call TRBJ2-5; D remains ambiguous. Trimming cost V 6 bases and J 0 bases, with 11 bases left between them. CDR3 length: 14 amino acids. Germline V gene data show CDR1 as SGHTA and CDR2 as FQGNSA. CDR3 nucleotide sequence: TGTGCCAGCAGGCCCGCCCCGAACCAAGAGACCCAGTACTTC. This codes for CASRPAPNQETQYF.

This chain links TRBV4-2 with TRBJ2-7, with TRBD1 matching 7 bases. This CDR3 comprises 15 residues. The V and J ends lost 2 bases and 7 bases, in that order; junction bases with no gene match: 11. Germline V gene data show CDR1 as LGHNA and CDR2 as YNFKEQ. In nucleotides, the CDR3 is TGTGCCAGCAGCCAAACCACAGGGGAAGGATATGAGCAGTACTTC. It specifies CASSQTTGEGYEQYF.

This clonotype was recorded many times. The genes are TRBV6-6 and TRBJ2-5, with D perhaps assigned TRBD1 or TRBD2 (5 bases each). Germline CDR1 and CDR2: MNHNY and SVGAGI (reference sequence). This CDR3 has 16 residues. The V and J ends lost 2 bases and 1 base respectively, with 14 bases between them. The CDR3 region is CASSYPATEGQETQYF. CDR3 sequence (DNA): TGTGCCAGCAGTTACCCAGCGACAGAGGGCCAAGAGACCCAGTACTTC.

This rearrangement joins TRBV20-1 to TRBJ1-5; no clear D. Germline V gene sequence: CDR1 DFQATT, CDR2 SNEGSKA (reference sequence). V was trimmed by 6 bases and J by 2 bases, leaving 20 bases between them. The CDR3 has 16 residues. Here the CDR3 reads CSASTGEGLRNQPQHF. CDR3 DNA: TGCAGTGCCTCTACCGGGGAGGGATTACGCAATCAGCCCCAGCATTTT.

This clonotype appeared many times. The chain carries TRBV20-1 and TRBJ2-3; no clear D. V lost 2 bases to trimming and J lost 4 bases, with 10 bases between them. CDR3 length: 13 residues. The germline V gene encodes CDR1 DFQATT and CDR2 SNEGSKA (reference sequence). CDR3 in amino acids: CSARIPSADTQYF. The DNA for the CDR3 is TGCAGTGCTAGAATCCCATCCGCAGATACGCAGTATTTT.

This clonotype was recorded at least ten times. The V call is TRBV18, the J call TRBJ1-2, with 11 bases aligning to TRBD1. Germline CDR1 reads KGHSH; CDR2 reads LQKENI. This CDR3 is built from 14 residues. V gave up 3 bases and J gave up 6 bases; unmatched junction bases: 3. CDR3 coding DNA: TGTGCCAGCTCACCCGGACAGGGGGCTGATGGCTACACCTTC. It codes for CASSPGQGADGYTF. Supplemented by reference TRBV18 and TRBJ1-2, the full variable domain reads NAGVMQNPRHLVRRRGQEARLRCSPMKGHSHVYWYRQLPEEGLKFMVYLQKENIIDESGMPKERFSAEFPKEGPSILRIQQVVRGDSAAYFCASSPGQGADGYTFGSGTRLTVV.

This sequence joins TRBV12-3 or TRBV12-4 and TRBJ1-1, with TRBD1 as a possible D gene (5 bases). Trimming cost V 4 bases and J 6 bases, with 6 bases left between them. The CDR3 is made up of 11 amino acids. CDR3 amino acids: CASSWGPEAFF. The CDR3 nucleotides are TGTGCCAGCAGTTGGGGCCCTGAAGCTTTCTTT.

This clonotype was seen repeatedly, ten times or more. DNA for the CDR3: TGTGCCAGCAGCCCCAGGGTTTACACTGAAGCTTTCTTT. Its protein product is CASSPRVYTEAFF. The chain links TRBV7-9 to TRBJ1-1; D might be TRBD1 (5 bases). The CDR3 has 13 residues. Looked up from germline, CDR1 is SEHNR and CDR2 is FQNEAQ (reference sequence). The V and J ends lost 5 bases and 3 bases respectively, with 10 bases between them.

At least ten counts were recorded for this clonotype. V is TRBV24-1 and J is TRBJ2-5; the D gene is possibly TRBD2 (6 bases). Trimming removed 3 bases from V and 3 bases from J, with 13 bases in between. Germline CDR1 and CDR2: KGHDR and SFDVKD. This CDR3 has 15 residues. The CDR3 protein is CATSDVGGRKETQYF. CDR3 nucleotide sequence: TGTGCCACCAGTGATGTGGGGGGACGAAAAGAGACCCAGTACTTC.

This clonotype has a single count. The chain carries TRBV5-1 and TRBJ2-7; D may correspond to TRBD1 or TRBD2 (6 bases each). This CDR3 contains 14 residues. Trimming removed 4 bases at V and 3 bases at J, with 14 bases between. Germline CDR1 and CDR2: SGHRS and YFSETQ. The CDR3 loop is CASSPEGVLYEQYF. The DNA for the CDR3 is TGCGCCAGCAGCCCGGAGGGGGTACTCTACGAGCAGTACTTC.

This clonotype was detected many times. The rearrangement links TRBV5-1 to TRBJ2-3, with D hard to call. Trimming removed 1 base at V and 0 bases at J, with 6 bases between. Looked up from germline, CDR1 is SGHRS and CDR2 is YFSETQ. The CDR3 is made up of 14 amino acids. The CDR3 region has the DNA TGCGCCAGCAGCTTGACCCGCAGCACAGATACGCAGTATTTT. Amino acid sequence: CASSLTRSTDTQYF.

This clonotype appeared many times. The rearrangement joins TRBV3-1 to TRBJ2-7; D not resolved. The V end was cut by 4 bases, the J end by 5 bases, with 12 bases between. Germline V gene sequence: CDR1 LGHDT, CDR2 YNNKEL (reference sequence). CDR3 length equals 13 residues. CDR3 region: CASSLNRVHEQYF. The CDR3 DNA reads TGTGCCAGCAGCCTCAATCGAGTTCACGAGCAGTACTTC.

This clonotype came up many times. The chain has TRBV5-1 and TRBJ1-4; 9 bases align to TRBD1. V shed 4 bases, J shed 12 bases, and the junction held 13 bases outside the gene matches. The CDR3 runs 15 residues. Germline values: CDR1 SGHRS, CDR2 YFSETQ. The CDR3 DNA reads as TGCGCCAGCAGCGCGGGACAGGGTACATTAGGGGAACTGTTTTTT. It codes for CASSAGQGTLGELFF.

This clonotype has a count of ten or more. The genes are TRBV4-2 and TRBJ1-1, with D possibly matching TRBD1 (5 bases). Trimming cost V 4 bases and J 4 bases, with 19 bases left between them. The CDR3 contains 16 residues. Germline assignment: CDR1 LGHNA and CDR2 YNFKEQ. The CDR3 bases are TGTGCCAGCAGCCCCAAAGCCCTAGAGGGGAGCACTGAAGCTTTCTTT. Its translation: CASSPKALEGSTEAFF.

This clonotype was counted at least ten times. The CDR3 protein is CASSPQILPPQAEAFF. The CDR3 nucleotides read TGTGCCAGCAGCCCACAGATTCTCCCCCCACAGGCCGAAGCTTTCTTT. V usage is TRBV3-1 and J usage is TRBJ1-1, with D maybe TRBD1 (5 bases). Germline V CDR1 and CDR2: LGHDT, YNNKEL (reference sequence). V was trimmed by 4 bases and J by 8 bases, leaving 23 bases between them. The CDR3 is made up of 16 amino acids.

There are many counts of this clonotype. This chain connects TRBV3-1 to TRBJ2-2; D is uncertain. The germline CDR1 and CDR2 sequences are LGHDT and YNNKEL (reference sequence). With 2 bases removed from V and 5 bases from J, the gap between germline ends came to 3 bases. The CDR3 is 12 amino acids. CDR3 protein: CASSQYTGELFF. CDR3 DNA: TGTGCCAGCAGCCAATATACCGGGGAGCTGTTTTTT. Supplemented by reference TRBV3-1 and TRBJ2-2, the full variable domain reads DTAVSQTPKYLVTQMGNDKSIKCEQNLGHDTMYWYKQDSKKFLKIMFSYNNKELIINETVPNRFSPKSPDKAHLNLHINSLELGDSAVYFCASSQYTGELFFGEGSRLTVL.

This clonotype has a count of ten or more. The chain carries TRBV6-2 or TRBV6-3 and TRBJ2-5, with 7 bases aligning to TRBD2. The germline V gene encodes CDR1 MNHEY and CDR2 SVGEGT. Losses at the gene ends were 6 bases for V and 2 bases for J; bases not matched to a gene: 9. CDR3 size: 15 residues. For the CDR3, the DNA is TGTGCCAGCAGACACCGGCTAGCGGAGCAAGAGACCCAGTACTTC. It specifies CASRHRLAEQETQYF.

There are many counts of this clonotype. As DNA, the CDR3 is TGCAGTGTCGCTCCGGCCCAACTTAGCACTGAAGCTTTCTTT. Translating gives CSVAPAQLSTEAFF. This chain uses TRBV20-1 with TRBJ1-1; D gene uncertain. This CDR3 has 14 residues. V was trimmed by 7 bases and J by 4 bases, leaving 19 bases between them. CDR1 and CDR2 (germline): DFQATT, SNEGSKA (reference sequence).

The chain has TRBV12-3 or TRBV12-4 and TRBJ2-7, with a possible D match to TRBD2 (6 bases). Trimming cost V 2 bases and J 4 bases, with 12 bases left between them. This CDR3 region has 14 residues. The DNA for the CDR3 is TGTGCCAGCAGTTTATCGGCAGGGAGGTACGAGCAGTACTTC. Translation: CASSLSAGRYEQYF.

Many counts were recorded for this clonotype. V usage is TRBV6-5 and J usage is TRBJ1-2; 7 bases agree with TRBD1. Germline CDR1 and CDR2: MNHEY and SVGAGI. CDR3 length: 13 amino acids. V shed 5 bases and J 8 bases; nucleotides not matched to a gene: 8. DNA for the CDR3: TGTGCCAGCAGTAAGGGGACAGCGGGGGGCTACACCTTC. This encodes CASSKGTAGGYTF.

This clonotype was picked up many times. The V call is TRBV5-1, the J call TRBJ2-1; the D gene is possibly TRBD1 (7 bases). The germline gives CDR1 SGHRS, CDR2 YFSETQ. V was cut by 3 bases and J by 8 bases, with 18 bases left in between. There are 15 residues in the CDR3. In nucleotides, the CDR3 is TGCGCCAGCAGCTCCGGACAGGCGGGGTCTCATGAGCAGTTCTTC. This sequence encodes CASSSGQAGSHEQFF.

The sample holds many counts of this clonotype. V gene TRBV18 combines with J gene TRBJ2-7; no reliable D call. The CDR3 spans 13 residues. Trimming took 2 bases from V and 1 from J, leaving 6 bases between them. Germline V lookup: CDR1 KGHSH, CDR2 LQKENI. Here the CDR3 DNA reads TGTGCCAGCTCACCATACCAGTCCTACGAGCAGTACTTC. The encoded protein is CASSPYQSYEQYF.

Many counts were recorded for this clonotype. The chain uses TRBV5-1 and TRBJ2-5, with 10 positions matching TRBD1. The CDR3 consists of 15 residues. Germline V gene data show CDR1 as SGHRS and CDR2 as YFSETQ. The ends lost 3 bases at V and 4 bases at J; junction bases unmatched: 6. The CDR3 spells CASSSGQGYRETQYF. CDR3 coding DNA: TGCGCCAGCAGCTCGGGACAGGGGTATAGAGAGACCCAGTACTTC. Looking up the rest from reference TRBV5-1 and TRBJ2-5 gives the full variable domain: KAGVTQTPRYLIKTRGQQVTLSCSPISGHRSVSWYQQTPGQGLQFLFEYFSETQRNKGNFPGRFSGRQFSNSRSEMNVSTLELGDSALYLCASSSGQGYRETQYFGPGTRLLVL.